This is a list of T cell receptor beta chains from one sample in a study of T cells in Graves' hyperthyroidism and ophthalmopathy. From the multiplex PCR reads, TCRdb called clonotypes with MiXCR, one entry per CDR3 protein. The profile shows tens of thousands of distinct CDR3 sequences, less than 65% of them singletons. Sequencing used peripheral blood or thyroid tissue (not recorded which). The source of these receptors is a man aged 18-30 years with Graves' hyperthyroidism. Each CDR3 is given with its conserved first and last residue. D genes are given only for firm matches. Some rows have no size entry. The others give once, few or many, or a class for an expanded clone.

-	TRBD1	TRBV7-9	TRBJ1-4	CASSLKTGPNEKLFF	TGTGCCAGCAGCTTAAAGACAGGGCCGAATGAAAAACTGTTTTTT
-	TRBD1	TRBV29-1	TRBJ2-7	CSVGRAGGSPIREQYF	TGCAGCGTTGGTCGGGCAGGGGGATCCCCTATACGGGAGCAGTACTTC
-	-	TRBV7-2	TRBJ1-2	CASSQPGNYGYTF	TGTGCCAGCAGCCAACCCGGCAACTATGGCTACACCTTC
-	TRBD2	TRBV7-2	TRBJ2-7	CASSQVGLAESYEQYF	TGCGCCAGCAGCCAAGTAGGACTAGCGGAGTCCTACGAGCAGTACTTC
-	-	TRBV2	TRBJ1-2	CASRSDSYGYTF	TGTGCCAGCAGGTCGGATAGCTATGGCTACACCTTC
many	TRBD1	TRBV6-1	TRBJ1-6	CASSGGQWVSGSPLHF	TGTGCCAGCAGTGGGGGACAGTGGGTCAGTGGTTCACCCCTCCACTTT
-	-	TRBV5-1	TRBJ2-7	CASSLQPRAYEQYF	TGCGCCAGCAGCTTACAGCCAAGAGCCTACGAGCAGTACTTC
many	TRBD1	TRBV27	TRBJ2-5	CASSPHRGGQETQYF	TGTGCCAGCAGTCCCCACAGGGGTGGCCAAGAGACCCAGTACTTC
many	-	TRBV27	TRBJ1-5	CASSLSLASNQPQHF	TGTGCCAGCAGTTTATCTTTGGCGAGCAATCAGCCCCAGCATTTT
-	-	TRBV20-1	TRBJ2-7	CSADQGARYEQYF	TGCAGTGCTGATCAGGGAGCACGATACGAGCAGTACTTC
-	-	TRBV15	TRBJ1-2	CATSRDLAGTDGYTF	TGTGCCACCAGCAGAGATTTAGCAGGGACTGATGGCTACACCTTC
few	-	TRBV29-1	TRBJ2-7	CSVEGARTYEQYF	TGCAGCGTTGAAGGGGCAAGAACCTACGAGCAGTACTTC
-	TRBD2	TRBV10-3	TRBJ2-5	CATEAGGGETQYF	TGTGCCACAGAAGCGGGAGGGGGGGAGACCCAGTACTTC